This TCR beta chain was identified during a study of blood T cell repertoires in COVID-19. As for the study in general: Whether acute or convalescent, the COVID-19 samples came from the United States, Italy and Spain. T cells, B-cell-depleted T cells, or PBMCs provided the cDNA or gDNA that served as material.

Germline values: CDR1 SGHDT, CDR2 YYEEEE. The CDR3 sequence is 16 residues long. With 0 bases clipped from V and 5 bases from J, the junction kept 8 bases outside the gene matches. This clone is judged medium-sized. Under the authors' procedure: Reference gene primer amplification yielded estimated nucleated cell counts. The repertoire was sequenced with immunoSEQ multiplex PCR; TCRdb's copy has only in-frame clones and lacks some. V and J calls and clone size are those listed in that table; D and trimming were worked out from the DNA. The data show 37,000 or so clones, around four fifths seen once. This clonotype was sampled from a human donor in a cohort sampled during active COVID-19. The chain couples TRBV5-6 to TRBJ2-3, with TRBD2 matching 8 bases. The sample taken for sequencing was peripheral blood. In DNA form, the CDR3 reads TGTGCCAGCAGCTTGGAAGCGGGGGCCGACCTAGATACGCAGTATTTT. Residues: CASSLEAGADLDTQYF.